This TCR beta chain was identified during a study of T cell responses to AZD1222 COVID-19 vaccine (dated by TCRdb to the early 2020s). Study-wide context: TCR sequencing covered fewer than 250 trial participants: 200 to 210 given two doses of AZD1222 and approximately 26 given two doses of MenACWY control vaccine. Trial participants were enrolled by age into 18-55, 56-69 and 70-plus year subgroups, with 148, 28 and 57 TCR-sequenced participants respectively.

Summary of the overall study and its limitations: The vaccine-associated CD4 TCRs covered the entire spike protein, and the dominant responses fell in regions 160-218 and 743-854. Only six AZD1222 recipients were SARS-CoV-2 seropositive at baseline, limiting conclusions about previously exposed vaccinees. In the small 56-69-year group, the increase in depth fell short of significance, most likely because of low power. Because no day 14 peak-response samples were available, repertoires were characterized only after the peak T cell response. Most participants were white British and females outnumbered males, and the authors suggested that clonal diversity may have been underestimated. Spike-specific TCR breadth and depth rose significantly after two AZD1222 doses compared with day 0 and with MenACWY recipients. Nearly half of unique spike-specific TCRs reportedly recognized epitopes outside regions mutated in the B.1.351 and B.1.1.7 variants.

The sample's time point label, in plain terms: about 28 days (+/-7) after the second vaccine dose. Because spike-specific TCR depth and breadth did not differ between the two schedules, AZD1222 recipients who got a second dose at roughly 4 weeks were pooled with those who got a second dose at roughly 12 weeks. Vaccinee samples were obtained from the UK trials COV001 and COV002, which included a single-blind randomized controlled phase 2/3 trial of AZD1222 (ChAdOx1 nCoV-19) in healthy adults. For TCRbeta chain sequencing, PBMC samples were collected from trial participants at day 0 and at day 28 after the second dose. Worth noting for this clone: Its antigen is not yet known. The sample holds no much larger clone one base away, and base qualities are not on file.

CDR1 is given as MNHEY and CDR2 as SMNVEV, both from the germline V gene (reference sequence). The CDR3, cysteine through phenylalanine, is 15 amino acids long. Of all the DNA, just the CDR3 is kept, 45 bases in frame from base 1. Germline trimming: 5 bases from V, 7 bases from J; junction bases outside gene matches: 10. The CDR3 regions of human TCRbeta chains were analyzed by immunosequencing. Processing in the source paper ran as follows. Repertoire TCRs were matched against a reference library of SARS-CoV-2-specific TCRs generated with the MIRA antigen-specificity platform. Breadth meant the fraction of unique TCRs that were SARS-CoV-2-associated, whereas depth meant the fraction of total T cells that were SARS-CoV-2-associated. Using the MIRA data, each spike-specific TCR was mapped to the spike region that the TCR reacts to and placed in a CD4 or CD8 class. Log10-transformed breadth and depth values were compared by one-way ANOVA with Sidak's multiple comparisons tests. The source is immuneACCESS, and TCRdb retained only in-frame sequences with V and J called. Part of the clones is not carried over; for the studies checked, unresolved V genes explain less than half of this, and the remainder is unexplained. For V, J and clone size, that table is used; D and trimming come from the DNA. This sample gives under 150,000 clones in total; more than 75% of them show up just once. Together, the top ten hold 1.5% to 2.5% of the sample.

This TCR derives from an adult who received the AZD1222 COVID-19 vaccine. The rearrangement combines TRBV27 with TRBJ1-5; 8 central nucleotides agree with TRBD1. Here the sequenced sample was peripheral blood, taken 28 days after the second AZD1222 dose. The CDR3 loop reads CASSIFQGAGQPQHF. The DNA is TGTGCCAGCAGTATTTTTCAGGGGGCAGGACAGCCCCAGCATTTT.